This TCR beta chain was documented in a study of early T cells in non-severe SARS-CoV-2 infection. Turning to the study itself: Chains from this unsorted whole-blood bulk RNA could not be paired.

Molecules of cDNA were individually given unique molecular identifiers that were attached to them. TCRdb ran MiXCR on the 5' RACE reads and lists one entry per CDR3 protein. The data show roughly 43,000 distinct CDR3 sequences, 20% to 25% seen once. As for this clonotype: The antigen remains unidentified.

Overall study results and limits: Matching against VDJdb likely underestimated virus-specific expansions, favoring anti-spike CD8.

This CDR3 comprises 13 residues. The germline CDR1 and CDR2 sequences are MNHEY and SMNVEV (reference sequence). Trimming pared 5 bases from V and 8 bases from J, leaving 15 bases between. The chain recombines TRBV27 with TRBJ1-1, with a possible D match to TRBD1 (5 bases). Sequences were derived from whole blood, sampled at baseline. The TCR comes from an adult who was a healthcare worker with PCR-confirmed SARS-CoV-2 infection or an uninfected control (not recorded which). CDR3 bases: TGTGCCAGCAGTCGAGGGGCCTCAGCCGAAGCTTTCTTT. Translating gives CASSRGASAEAFF.